This T cell receptor beta chain was identified during a study of blood T cell repertoires in COVID-19. TCRdb's copy holds only in-frame clones and misses some; the assay was immunoSEQ multiplex PCR. This sample carries 90,000 to 150,000 clones, about 74% of them seen once, and the ten largest clones take 7.9%. This clone was detected only once. This CDR3 is 14 amino acids long. The germline CDR1 and CDR2 sequences are LNHNV and YYDKDF (reference sequence). Deletions cut 3 bases from V and 2 bases from J, with 10 bases between. The sample consisted of peripheral blood. The sequence derives from a human donor in a cohort sampled during active COVID-19. J is TRBJ1-2 and V is TRBV15; D gene uncertain. For the CDR3, the DNA is TGTGCCACCAGCAGGGGCTCAGGAAACTATGGCTACACCTTC. This codes for CATSRGSGNYGYTF.